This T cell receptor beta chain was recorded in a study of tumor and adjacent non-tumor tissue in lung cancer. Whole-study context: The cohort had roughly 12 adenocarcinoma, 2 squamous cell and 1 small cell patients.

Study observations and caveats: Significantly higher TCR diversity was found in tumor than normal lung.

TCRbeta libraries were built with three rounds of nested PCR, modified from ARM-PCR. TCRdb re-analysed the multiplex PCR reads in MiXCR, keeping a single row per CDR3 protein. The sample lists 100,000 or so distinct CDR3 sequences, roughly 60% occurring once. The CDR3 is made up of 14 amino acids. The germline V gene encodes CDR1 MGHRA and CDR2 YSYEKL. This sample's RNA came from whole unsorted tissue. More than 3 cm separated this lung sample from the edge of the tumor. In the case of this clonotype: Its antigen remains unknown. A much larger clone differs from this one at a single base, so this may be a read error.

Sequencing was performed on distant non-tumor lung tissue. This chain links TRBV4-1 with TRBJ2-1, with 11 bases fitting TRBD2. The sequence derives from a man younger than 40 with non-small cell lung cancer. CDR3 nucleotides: TGCGCCAGCAGCGTTAGCGGGGGGGCTGATGAGCAGCTCTTC. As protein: CASSVSGGADEQLF.